The next 16 T cell receptor beta chains were all read from a single sample in a study of long-term antiretroviral therapy in people with HIV. Investigators performed immunoSEQ version v3.0 at survey level. Assay used: immunoSEQ multiplex PCR; TCRdb lists only in-frame clones, some missing. The profile covers tens of thousands of clones, with 70% to 85% appearing a single time and more than 15% taken by the ten largest. The starting material was unsorted PBMCs, obtained 0.5 years before starting antiretroviral therapy. The receptors stem from a man aged 40-49 years with HIV.

CDR3 coding DNA: TGCGCCAGCAGCCCCCGGGACACCTCCTACGAGCAGTACTTC. This encodes CASSPRDTSYEQYF. The V gene is TRBV4-3, the J gene TRBJ2-7, with D possibly matching TRBD1 (6 bases). Germline V gives CDR1 LGHNA, CDR2 YSLEER. The CDR3 length is 14 residues. Trimming removed 4 bases from V and 0 bases from J, with 10 bases in between.

This chain uses TRBV28 with TRBJ2-6; 7 bases agree with TRBD1. J was trimmed by 1 base and V by 4 bases; bases with no gene match: 16. CDR3 size: 20 residues. Germline V gene lookup returns CDR1 MDHEN and CDR2 SYDVKM. The CDR3 here is CASSYLPDRAYVSGANVLTF. Written as DNA, the CDR3 is TGTGCCAGCAGTTATTTGCCTGACAGGGCCTATGTGTCTGGGGCCAACGTCCTGACTTTC.

This clone has a handful of counts. J is TRBJ2-2 and V is TRBV27; TRBD2 matches at 10 bases. Germline loops: CDR1 MNHEY, CDR2 SMNVEV (reference sequence). This CDR3 spans 16 amino acids. The V and J ends lost 6 bases and 1 base, in that order; junction bases with no gene match: 5. The CDR3 sequence: CASSRRTSGNTGELFF. CDR3 nucleotides: TGTGCCAGCAGCCGAAGGACTAGCGGGAACACCGGGGAGCTGTTTTTT.

A few counts support this clone. The chain has TRBV2 and TRBJ1-2; D is undetermined. Trimming left V 3 bases short and J 2 bases short, with 7 bases between. The CDR3 loop spans 13 amino acids. The germline CDR1 and CDR2 sequences are SNHLY and FYNNEI. Written as DNA, the CDR3 is TGTGCCAGCAGTGATACGCCCAACTATGGCTACACCTTC. It specifies CASSDTPNYGYTF. The full variable domain, in which reference TRBV2 and TRBJ1-2 provide the parts outside the CDR3, is EPEVTQTPSHQVTQMGQEVILRCVPISNHLYFYWYRQILGQKVEFLVSFYNNEISEKSEIFDDQFSVERPDGSNFTLKIRSTKLEDSAMYFCASSDTPNYGYTFGSGTRLTVV.

The chain has TRBV28 and TRBJ2-1; 8 positions agree with TRBD2. This CDR3 has 16 amino acids. Looked up from germline, CDR1 is MDHEN and CDR2 is SYDVKM. J lost 7 bases, V lost 5 bases, and 13 bases had no gene match. CDR3 residues: CASSSPGRGASNEQFF. The CDR3 nucleotides are TGTGCCAGCAGTAGCCCGGGGCGGGGGGCTTCAAATGAGCAGTTCTTC.

CDR3 loop: CASSLRGSNEKLFF. The CDR3 bases are TGTGCCAGCAGTTTAAGGGGCTCTAATGAAAAACTGTTTTTT. V gene TRBV27 combines with J gene TRBJ1-4; D possibly corresponds to TRBD1 (5 bases). Germline loops: CDR1 MNHEY, CDR2 SMNVEV (reference sequence). The V and J ends lost 2 bases and 3 bases respectively, with 7 bases between them. The CDR3 is made up of 14 amino acids.

The chain has TRBV5-4 and TRBJ1-1; D ambiguous. The germline gives CDR1 SGHNT, CDR2 YYREEE (reference sequence). Deletions cut 2 bases from V and 0 bases from J, with 14 bases between. There are 16 residues in the CDR3. Here the CDR3 reads CASSFFGGQLNTEAFF. The CDR3 DNA reads TGTGCCAGCAGCTTTTTTGGCGGGCAGCTGAACACTGAAGCTTTCTTT.

V and J are TRBV18 and TRBJ1-6; D unresolved. Germline CDR1 and CDR2: KGHSH and LQKENI. CDR3 size: 16 residues. V was clipped by 2 bases and J by 7 bases, with 15 bases between them. The CDR3 sequence: CASSPSSVLVNSPLHF. The DNA of the CDR3 is TGTGCCAGCTCACCAAGCTCCGTCCTTGTGAATTCACCCCTCCACTTT.

The rearrangement joins TRBV7-9 to TRBJ2-4, with D hard to call. CDR1 is SEHNR, CDR2 FQNEAQ, per germline (reference sequence). The germline V and J ends were trimmed by 4 bases and 0 bases, with 10 bases remaining between them. The CDR3 consists of 15 residues. The CDR3: CASSSLSLAKNIQYF. The CDR3 region has the DNA TGTGCCAGCAGCTCCCTGTCCTTAGCCAAAAACATTCAGTACTTC.

This clone was recorded only once. This chain joins TRBV27 and TRBJ2-7; TRBD1 agrees at 10 bases. With 3 bases clipped from V and 3 bases from J, the junction kept 5 bases outside the gene matches. The CDR3 has 15 amino acids. The germline V gene has CDR1 MNHEY and CDR2 SMNVEV (reference sequence). In DNA form, the CDR3 reads TGTGCCAGCAGTTTCAAGACAGGGGGCAGCTACGAGCAGTACTTC. Translating it yields CASSFKTGGSYEQYF.

The chain uses TRBV6-5 and TRBJ1-4, with TRBD1 matching 8 bases. Germline V gives CDR1 MNHEY, CDR2 SVGAGI. CDR3 length: 14 amino acids. With V trimmed by 2 bases and J by 6 bases, 2 bases remained unmatched. CDR3 sequence (DNA): TGTGCCAGCAGTTACGGACAGGGCGATGAAAAACTGTTTTTT. It yields the protein CASSYGQGDEKLFF.

The CDR3 loop reads CASSLNGFSYEQYF. The CDR3, as DNA: TGTGCCAGCAGTTTAAATGGTTTCTCCTACGAGCAGTACTTC. The genes are TRBV28 and TRBJ2-7; no clear D. This CDR3 has 14 residues. Germline CDR1 MDHEN, CDR2 SYDVKM. The V end was cut by 2 bases, the J end by 0 bases, with 8 bases between. Filled out from reference TRBV28 and TRBJ2-7, the complete variable domain reads DVKVTQSSRYLVKRTGEKVFLECVQDMDHENMFWYRQDPGLGLRLIYFSYDVKMKEKGDIPEGYSVSREKKERFSLILESASTNQTSMYLCASSLNGFSYEQYFGPGTRLTVT.

The chain employs TRBV7-9 and TRBJ1-4; D is unresolved. CDR1 and CDR2 from the germline V gene are SEHNR and FQNEAQ (reference sequence). V dropped 0 bases and J dropped 1 base, with 15 bases sitting between them. The CDR3 spans 18 residues. The CDR3 nucleotides read TGTGCCAGCAGCTTAGCTTACAGTACCGAACTAACTAATGAAAAACTGTTTTTT. It translates to CASSLAYSTELTNEKLFF.

The chain is built from TRBV5-6 and TRBJ2-2; a weak D match, TRBD1 (6 bases). The CDR3 has 16 residues. Germline values: CDR1 SGHDT, CDR2 YYEEEE. Trimming shortened V by 5 bases and J by 1 base, and 15 bases separated the two germline ends. This CDR3 is CASSIRGNRNTGELFF. In nucleotides, the CDR3 is TGTGCCAGCAGTATTAGGGGGAACCGGAACACCGGGGAGCTGTTTTTT.

The chain employs TRBV7-6 and TRBJ2-3; no definite D call. The CDR3 totals 11 residues. Deletions cut 1 base from V and 6 bases from J, with 2 bases between. Per the germline V gene, CDR1 is SGHVS and CDR2 is FNYEAQ. The CDR3 nucleotides read TGTGCCAGCAGCTTAGAGGATACGCAGTATTTT. Protein sequence: CASSLEDTQYF.

J is TRBJ1-4 and V is TRBV7-9; 7 nucleotides line up with TRBD1. The length of the CDR3 is 16 residues. In germline, CDR1 is SEHNR, CDR2 FQNEAQ (reference sequence). V trimming: 3 bases; J trimming: 2 bases; junction bases outside the gene matches: 6. CDR3 in amino acids: CASSLTGQITNEKLFF. The CDR3 DNA follows: TGTGCCAGCAGCTTGACGGGACAGATCACTAATGAAAAACTGTTTTTT. The complete variable domain, with remaining parts taken from reference TRBV7-9 and TRBJ1-4, reads DTGVSQNPRHKITKRGQNVTFRCDPISEHNRLYWYRQTLGQGPEFLTYFQNEAQLEKSRLLSDRFSAERPKGSFSTLEIQRTEQGDSAMYLCASSLTGQITNEKLFFGSGTQLSVL.